Listed here are 9 T cell receptor beta chains from one sample, sequenced in a study of blood T cell repertoires in COVID-19 (TCRdb year 2020). The library was obtained by the immunoSEQ multiplex PCR assay. In TCRdb, the immuneACCESS table is reduced to in-frame sequences with V and J assigned. These tables do not hold every clone; where another copy was compared, an unresolved V gene accounts for under half, and the others remain unexplained. This sample holds roughly 300,000 clones; over 75% were observed only once. Together, the top ten hold more than 10% of the sample. Input material: peripheral blood. These receptors were collected from a human donor in a cohort sampled during active COVID-19.

The V and J genes are TRBV30 and TRBJ1-1; D is uncertain. The V gene's germline CDR1 is GTSNPN and CDR2 SVGIG (reference sequence). Trimming removed 1 base from V and 1 base from J, with 4 bases in between. CDR3 length: 12 residues. CDR3 amino acids: CAWSAQNTEAFF. DNA of the CDR3: TGTGCCTGGAGTGCCCAGAACACTGAAGCTTTCTTT. The entire variable domain, with the rest obtained from reference TRBV30 and TRBJ1-1, is as follows: SQTIHQWPATLVQPVGSPLSLECTVEGTSNPNLYWYRQAAGRGLQLLFYSVGIGQISSEVPQNLSASRPQDRQFILSSKKLLLSDSGFYLCAWSAQNTEAFFGQGTRLTVV.

J is TRBJ1-1 and V is TRBV19, with D possibly matching TRBD1 (5 bases). Germline assignment: CDR1 LNHDA and CDR2 SQIVND (reference sequence). Trimming took 3 bases from V and 1 from J, leaving 12 bases between them. The CDR3 is 15 amino acids. For the CDR3, the DNA is TGTGCCAGTAGTATCGGAGGGACCCCGAACACTGAAGCTTTCTTT. Protein product: CASSIGGTPNTEAFF. The full variable domain, rest sourced from reference TRBV19 and TRBJ1-1, is DGGITQSPKYLFRKEGQNVTLSCEQNLNHDAMYWYRQDPGQGLRLIYYSQIVNDFQKGDIAEGYSVSREKKESFPLTVTSAQKNPTAFYLCASSIGGTPNTEAFFGQGTRLTVV.

The V gene is TRBV7-8, the J gene TRBJ2-5; no firm D call. The germline gives CDR1 SGHVS, CDR2 FQNEAQ. V was trimmed by 4 bases and J by 3 bases, leaving 15 bases between them. The CDR3 contains 15 residues. The CDR3 nucleotides read TGTGCCAGCAGCTCCGAGACTCGGATAAAAGAGACCCAGTACTTC. Translation: CASSSETRIKETQYF.

The chain joins TRBV6-5 to TRBJ2-7, with 9 nucleotides matching TRBD1. Germline lookup yields CDR1 MNHEY and CDR2 SVGAGI. CDR3 length: 14 residues. The V and J ends lost 6 bases and 2 bases, in that order; junction bases with no gene match: 5. CDR3 bases: TGTGCCAGCAGCCCCGGGACAGGGCCCTACGAGCAGTACTTC. Encoded protein: CASSPGTGPYEQYF.

This CDR3 is CASSLETGKWTEAFF. DNA for the CDR3: TGCGCCAGCAGCTTGGAGACAGGGAAGTGGACTGAAGCTTTCTTT. The gene calls are TRBV5-1 and TRBJ1-1, with 7 bases lining up with TRBD1. The J segment lost 5 bases and the V segment lost 0 bases, leaving 7 bases of the junction unmatched. Germline V gives CDR1 SGHRS, CDR2 YFSETQ. CDR3 length equals 15 residues.

This clone was picked up a small number of times. The chain recombines TRBV14 with TRBJ1-3; D is unresolved. Germline-derived CDR1 and CDR2 are SGHDN and FVKESK. Trimming left V 4 bases short and J 6 bases short, with 13 bases between. The CDR3 extends over 14 amino acids. The CDR3 loop is CASSPLRSSNTIYF. The CDR3 nucleotides are TGTGCCAGCAGCCCCTTGCGGTCCTCAAACACCATATATTTT.

The chain carries TRBV5-1 and TRBJ2-1; the match to TRBD2 covers 12 bases. The CDR3 covers 19 residues. The J segment lost 0 bases and the V segment lost 0 bases, leaving 7 bases of the junction unmatched. The germline V gene has CDR1 SGHRS and CDR2 YFSETQ. The chain's CDR3 is CASSLEGTSGLPSYNEQFF. The CDR3 coding sequence is TGCGCCAGCAGCTTGGAGGGGACTAGCGGGCTCCCCTCCTACAATGAGCAGTTCTTC.

The chain couples TRBV6-6 to TRBJ2-7, with 8 nucleotides matching TRBD1. J gave up 2 bases and V 2 bases, and 5 bases lay outside the gene matches. Germline V gives CDR1 MNHNY, CDR2 SVGAGI (reference sequence). The CDR3 loop spans 15 amino acids. The CDR3 bases are TGTGCCAGCAGTTACCCAGACAGGGGCACCTACGAGCAGTACTTC. As protein: CASSYPDRGTYEQYF.

The rearrangement uses TRBV24-1 and TRBJ2-1; 14 bases match TRBD2. The germline gives CDR1 KGHDR, CDR2 SFDVKD. V dropped 5 bases and J dropped 8; count of bases not matched to a gene: 4. There are 15 residues in the CDR3. In DNA form, the CDR3 reads TGTGCCACCAGTGTGGGGACTAGCGGGAGAGATGAGCAGTTCTTC. It is translated as CATSVGTSGRDEQFF.